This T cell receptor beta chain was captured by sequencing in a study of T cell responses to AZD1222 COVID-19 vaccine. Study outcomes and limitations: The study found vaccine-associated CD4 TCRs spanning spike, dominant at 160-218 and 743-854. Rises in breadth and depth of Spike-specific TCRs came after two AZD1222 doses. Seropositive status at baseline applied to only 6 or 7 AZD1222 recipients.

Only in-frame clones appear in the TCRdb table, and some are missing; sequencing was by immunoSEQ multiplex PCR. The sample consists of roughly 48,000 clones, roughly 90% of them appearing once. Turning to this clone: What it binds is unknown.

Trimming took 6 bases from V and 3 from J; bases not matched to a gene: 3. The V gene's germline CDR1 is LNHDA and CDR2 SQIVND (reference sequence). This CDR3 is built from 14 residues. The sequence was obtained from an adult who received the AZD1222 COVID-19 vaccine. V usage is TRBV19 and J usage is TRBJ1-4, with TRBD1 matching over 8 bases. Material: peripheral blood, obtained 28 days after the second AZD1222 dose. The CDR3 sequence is CASRLQGANEKLFF. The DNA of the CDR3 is TGTGCCAGTAGATTACAGGGGGCTAATGAAAAACTGTTTTTT.